This T cell receptor (beta chain) was documented in a study of blood T cell dynamics during melanoma immunotherapy. As to time point: pre-treatment baseline. Some clones are missing from TCRdb's copy, which holds only in-frame ones; the method was immunoSEQ multiplex PCR. Seen here are about 7,200 clones, roughly 84% observed once, and the top ten hold 16%. Here the sequenced sample was blood, taken from a patient treated with checkpoint blockade. The receptor's source is a human donor with melanoma.

The CDR3 DNA sequence: TGTGCCTGGAGTTTCAGGACTACGACCCAGTACTTC. Protein product: CAWSFRTTTQYF. The chain employs TRBV30 and TRBJ2-5, with a weak D call TRBD2 (6 bases). V was shortened by 2 bases and J by 7 bases, with 11 bases between the two germline ends. Germline lookup yields CDR1 GTSNPN and CDR2 SVGIG (reference sequence). This CDR3 is 12 amino acids long.